The sequence of this T cell receptor beta chain was determined in a study of blood T cells in healthy people across ages. Study conclusions and caveats: Researchers judged that diversity estimates from one million T cells fell short of true values.

The use of a sample-barcoded 5' primer and a J-beta primer mix characterized a second PCR of roughly 7 to 11 cycles. TCRdb used MiXCR to reprocess the 5' RACE reads, holding one entry per CDR3 protein. The repertoire holds more than 1.4 million distinct CDR3 sequences, with 42% as singletons. In germline, CDR1 is MGHRA, CDR2 YSYEKL. This CDR3 region has 14 residues. Trimming took off 0 bases at V and 0 bases at J, with 6 bases between the two ends. The sample holds a few counts of this clonotype. No antigen is known for it. About 10 milliliters of peripheral blood were drawn from each donor into EDTA-treated tubes.

The sequencing input was blood. The chain joins TRBV4-1 to TRBJ2-7, with D unclear. The receptor was isolated from a woman younger than 30 in good health. CDR3 coding DNA: TGCGCCAGCAGCCAAGAAGCTAGCTCCTACGAGCAGTACTTC. Amino acids: CASSQEASSYEQYF.